The source of this T cell receptor beta chain is a study of blood T cell repertoires in COVID-19. Per the study methods: It was from reference gene primer amplification that nucleated cell counts were estimated. Sequencing was performed with immunoSEQ multiplex PCR; in TCRdb, only in-frame clones are kept and a portion is missing. The V and J calls and the clone size are those of that table, but D and trimming were determined from the DNA. The table records around 400,000 clones, 70% to 90% of them present only once. Germline V CDR1 and CDR2: MNHNS, SASEGT. V was pared by 0 bases and J by 5 bases, with 5 bases of the junction left unmatched. The CDR3 has 15 amino acids. Individuals in the exposed group had encountered a COVID-19 case within 2 weeks preceding study entry.

Sequenced: PBMCs or T cells enriched from blood (not recorded which). The receptor was derived from a woman between 18 and 29 years old who had been exposed to COVID-19. The J gene is TRBJ1-2, the V gene TRBV6-1; 8 bases are a match to TRBD1. The CDR3 sequence: CASSEAETGAYGYTF. In nucleotides, the CDR3 is TGTGCCAGCAGTGAAGCGGAGACAGGGGCTTATGGCTACACCTTC.